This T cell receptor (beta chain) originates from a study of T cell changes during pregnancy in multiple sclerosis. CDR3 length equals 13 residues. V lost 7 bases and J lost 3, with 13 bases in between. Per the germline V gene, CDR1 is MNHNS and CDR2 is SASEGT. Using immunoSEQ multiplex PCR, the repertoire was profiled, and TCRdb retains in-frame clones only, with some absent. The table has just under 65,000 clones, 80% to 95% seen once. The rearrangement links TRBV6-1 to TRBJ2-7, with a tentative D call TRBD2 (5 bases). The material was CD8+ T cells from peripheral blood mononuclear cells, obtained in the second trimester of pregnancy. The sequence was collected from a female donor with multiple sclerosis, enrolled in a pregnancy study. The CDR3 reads CASTRRVDYEQYF. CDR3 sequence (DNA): TGTGCCAGCACCCGGCGGGTAGACTACGAGCAGTACTTC.